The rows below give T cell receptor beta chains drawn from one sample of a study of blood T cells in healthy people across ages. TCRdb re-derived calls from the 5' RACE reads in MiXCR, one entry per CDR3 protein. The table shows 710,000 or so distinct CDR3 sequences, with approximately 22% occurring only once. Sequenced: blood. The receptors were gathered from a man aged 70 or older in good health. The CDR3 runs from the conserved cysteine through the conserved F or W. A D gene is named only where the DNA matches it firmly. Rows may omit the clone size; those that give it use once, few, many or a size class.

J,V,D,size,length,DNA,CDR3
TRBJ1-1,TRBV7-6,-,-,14,TGTGCCAGCAGCCCGAGTCGGAGCAAAGAGGAAGCTTTCTTT,CASSPSRSKEEAFF
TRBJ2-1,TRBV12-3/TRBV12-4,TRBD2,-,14,TGTGCCAGCGTCTCAAGCGGGATTTACAATGAGCAGTTCTTC,CASVSSGIYNEQFF
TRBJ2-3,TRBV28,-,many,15,TGTGCCAGCAGTTTCGACGGGACTAGCACAGATACGCAGTATTTT,CASSFDGTSTDTQYF
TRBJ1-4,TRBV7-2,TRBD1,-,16,TGTGCCAGCAGCTTATACGAGACAGGGATTAATGAAAAACTGTTTTTT,CASSLYETGINEKLFF
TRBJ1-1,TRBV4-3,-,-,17,TGCGCCAGCAGCCAAGACGGGCCTTCTGTTGCGGATACTGAAGCTTTCTTT,CASSQDGPSVADTEAFF
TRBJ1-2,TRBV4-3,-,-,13,TGCGCCAGCAGCCAAGCACTGAACTATGGCTACACCTTC,CASSQALNYGYTF
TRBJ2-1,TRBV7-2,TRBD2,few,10,TGTGCCAGCAGCAATGGGACTAGGGTTTTC,CASSNGTRVF
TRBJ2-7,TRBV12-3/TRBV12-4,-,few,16,TGTGCCAGCAGCAAATTAATTCAGGGGTCAAGCTACGAGCAGTACTTC,CASSKLIQGSSYEQYF
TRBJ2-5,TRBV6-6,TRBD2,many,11,TGTGCCAGCAGAGGGAGGGGGACCCAGTACTTC,CASRGRGTQYF
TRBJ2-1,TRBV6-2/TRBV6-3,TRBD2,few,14,TGTGCCAGCATTGTAGCGGGAGTCGGGAATGAGCAGTTCTTC,CASIVAGVGNEQFF
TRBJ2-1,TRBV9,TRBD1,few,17,TGTGCCAGCAGCGTTCATGCCGGGACAGGGGTAGGGAATGAGCAGTTCTTC,CASSVHAGTGVGNEQFF
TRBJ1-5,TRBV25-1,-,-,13,TGTGCCAGCAGTGTGGAAGGAACGCAGCCCCAGCATTTT,CASSVEGTQPQHF
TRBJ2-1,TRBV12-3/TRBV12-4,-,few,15,TGTGCCAGCAGTTTTCTGGCGGGGATCCACAATGAGCAGTTCTTC,CASSFLAGIHNEQFF
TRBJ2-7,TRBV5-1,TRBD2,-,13,TGCGCCAGCAAGTGGGGGGGGACCTACGAGCAGTACTTC,CASKWGGTYEQYF
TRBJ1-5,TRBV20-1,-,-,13,TGCAGTGTTGGGACGGATAGCAATCAGCCCCAGCATTTT,CSVGTDSNQPQHF
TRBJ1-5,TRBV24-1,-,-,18,TGTGCCACCAGTGATGCAGGGTCGGGAACATATAGCAATCAGCCCCAGCATTTT,CATSDAGSGTYSNQPQHF
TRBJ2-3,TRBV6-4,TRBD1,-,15,TGTGCCAGCAGTGTAGACAGGGGGCTCAGAGATACGCAGTATTTT,CASSVDRGLRDTQYF
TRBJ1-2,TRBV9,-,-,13,TGTGCCAGCAGCGTTGACAGGAACTATGGCTACGCCTTC,CASSVDRNYGYAF
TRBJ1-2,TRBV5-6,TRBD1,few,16,TGTGCCAGCAGCGGATTACCGGGACAGACCTTCTATGGCTACACCTTC,CASSGLPGQTFYGYTF
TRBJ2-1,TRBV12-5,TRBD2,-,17,TGTGCTAGTGCTCCCCTACCGGGGCGGGGGAACTACAATGAGCAGTTCTTC,CASAPLPGRGNYNEQFF
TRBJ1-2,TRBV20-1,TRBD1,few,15,TGCAGTGCTGGCCGCAGAACAGGGGGCGGCTATGGCTACACCTTC,CSAGRRTGGGYGYTF
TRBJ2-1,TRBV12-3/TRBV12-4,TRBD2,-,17,TGCGCCAGCAGTGTCGCCGTGGGGAGCGGGAACTACAATGAGCAGTTCTTC,CASSVAVGSGNYNEQFF